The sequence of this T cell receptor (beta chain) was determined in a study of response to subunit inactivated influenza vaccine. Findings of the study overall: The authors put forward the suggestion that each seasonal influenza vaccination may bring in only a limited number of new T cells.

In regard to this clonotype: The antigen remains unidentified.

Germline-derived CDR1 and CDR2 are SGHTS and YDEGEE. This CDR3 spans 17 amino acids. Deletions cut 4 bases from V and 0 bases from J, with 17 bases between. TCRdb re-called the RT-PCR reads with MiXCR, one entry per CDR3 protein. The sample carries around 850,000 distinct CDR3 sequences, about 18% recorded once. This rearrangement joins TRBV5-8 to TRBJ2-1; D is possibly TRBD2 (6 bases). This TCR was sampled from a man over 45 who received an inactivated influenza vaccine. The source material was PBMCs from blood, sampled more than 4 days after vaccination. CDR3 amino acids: CASSPIVGGSSYNEQFF. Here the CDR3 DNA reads TGTGCCAGCAGCCCGATAGTGGGGGGAAGCTCCTACAATGAGCAGTTCTTC. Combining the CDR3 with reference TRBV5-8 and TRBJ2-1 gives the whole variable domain EAGVTQSPTHLIKTRGQQATLRCSPISGHTSVYWYQQALGLGLQFLLWYDEGEERNRGNFPPRFSGRQFPNYSSELNVNALELEDSALYLCASSPIVGGSSYNEQFFGPGTRLTVL.